This record looks at one T cell receptor (beta chain) sequence and its context. Germline V gene lookup returns CDR1 SGDLS and CDR2 YYNGEE. This CDR3 has 16 amino acids. J lost 8 bases, V lost 3 bases, and 7 bases had no gene match. Here immunoSEQ multiplex PCR was the method, and the copy in TCRdb shows in-frame clones only, minus some. The sample records 100,000 to 150,000 clones, 80% to 90% being singletons. The data belong to a study of blood T cell repertoires in COVID-19. Study information: COVID-19 samples collected from the United States, Italy and Spain covered acute and convalescent phases. The cDNA or gDNA used as material had been derived from T cells, B-cell-depleted T cells, or PBMCs.

The sample taken for sequencing was peripheral blood. The rearrangement uses TRBV9 and TRBJ2-1, with 14 bases fitting TRBD2. The source is a man aged 50 to 59 with active or convalescent COVID-19. Written as DNA, the CDR3 is TGTGCCAGCAGCGCTCGACTAGCGGGGGGGAAGGATGAGCAGTTCTTC. Translating gives CASSARLAGGKDEQFF.